This note documents a single TCR beta chain sequence. This CDR3 has 15 amino acids. Germline V lookup: CDR1 SGHTA, CDR2 FQGNSA. V was trimmed by 2 bases and J by 6 bases, leaving 17 bases between them. This record belongs to a study of cytomegalovirus exposure and HLA in healthy donors. Method: immunoSEQ multiplex PCR; TCRdb's copy keeps in-frame clones and lacks some. The table records 76,000 or so clones, approximately 95% of them present only once. This sequence originates from a woman between 18 and 29 years old in good health and CMV-seronegative. The chain carries TRBV7-2 and TRBJ2-7; a possible D gene is TRBD2 (6 bases). The sequenced sample was PBMCs. The CDR3 DNA reads TGTGCCAGCAGCTTAAGCCCGCTGAATAGCGGCGAGCAGTACTTC. Protein product: CASSLSPLNSGEQYF.